This T cell receptor (beta chain) came from a study of blood T cell repertoires in COVID-19. Turning to the study itself: Samples came from the United States, Italy and Spain, spanning acute and convalescent COVID-19. From T cells, B-cell-depleted T cells, or PBMCs came the material, which was cDNA or gDNA.

As processed by the authors: Researchers report that nucleated cell counts were estimated from reference gene primer amplification. Using immunoSEQ multiplex PCR, the repertoire was profiled, and TCRdb retains in-frame clones only, with some absent. Clone size and the V and J calls come from that table; the DNA yielded D and trimming. The table has roughly 200,000 clones, approximately 78% seen once. Seattle patient enrollment occurred during active infection, with longitudinal follow-up thereafter. The sample holds one count of this clone. Sequenced sample: peripheral blood. This clonotype originated in a woman older than 75 with COVID-19, enrolled during active disease.

CDR3 bases: TGCGCCAGCAGCCAAGGAGGCGGGAGTTTCTTCAATGAGCAGTTCTTC. Protein: CASSQGGGSFFNEQFF. The gene calls are TRBV4-3 and TRBJ2-1; TRBD2 matches 7 bases. Trimming took 1 base from V and 6 from J; bases not matched to a gene: 9. CDR1 LGHNA and CDR2 YSLEER come from the germline V gene. The CDR3 is 16 residues long.